These T cell receptor beta chains were read from a single sample in a study of patients and donors after allogeneic stem cell transplantation. Each CDR3 protein gets one entry after TCRdb re-called the RT-PCR reads with MiXCR. The sample carries 800,000 to 1,000,000 distinct CDR3 sequences, roughly 18% recorded once. The sequenced sample consisted of blood, either unsorted or a sorted T cell fraction (not recorded which). All receptors derive from a human donor who was either an allogeneic HSCT recipient or a stem cell or donor lymphocyte infusion donor (not recorded which). It is not recorded whose cells these are; they may come from a transplant donor. Both conserved end residues are part of each CDR3. A D gene is named only where the DNA matches it firmly. Clone size appears in some rows only: once, few, many, or a class for an expanded clone.

cdr3_nt,cdr3_aa,d_call,v_call,clone_size,j_call
TGCAGTGCTAGGGTCGAGACAGGGCCTGGGGCCAACGTCCTGACTTTC,CSARVETGPGANVLTF,TRBD1,TRBV20-1,.,TRBJ2-6
TGCAGCGTTGTACTCCCTAGAGGGGTAAATACGCAGTATTTT,CSVVLPRGVNTQYF,.,TRBV29-1,few,TRBJ2-3
TGTGCCAGCAGCTCGGGACGGTTTCGGGAATCACCCCTCCACTTT,CASSSGRFRESPLHF,.,TRBV7-9,.,TRBJ1-6
TGCAGTGCTACCGGACTAGCGGGAGGGCCCCAAGAGACCCAGTACTTC,CSATGLAGGPQETQYF,TRBD2,TRBV20-1,few,TRBJ2-5
TGTGCCAGCAGCTCCGGCCCTTGGGATAACTATGGCTACACCTTC,CASSSGPWDNYGYTF,.,TRBV5-5,.,TRBJ1-2
TGCAGTGCTAGAGGGGGGACAGTCAATCAGCCCCAGCATTTT,CSARGGTVNQPQHF,TRBD1,TRBV20-1,few,TRBJ1-5
TGTGCCAGCAGTTACTTACCCTGGAACACCGGGGAGCTGTTTTTT,CASSYLPWNTGELFF,.,TRBV6-5,.,TRBJ2-2
TGTGCCAGCAGCTTATGGCAGAATAGAACAGAAATATATTTT,CASSLWQNRTEIYF,.,TRBV7-2,.,TRBJ1-3
TGTGCCAGCAGCTTAGAGACAGGGGGCATCTATGGCTACACCTTC,CASSLETGGIYGYTF,TRBD1,TRBV7-9,.,TRBJ1-2
TGCGCCAGCAGCTTGGGGACAGTCCATGAGGAAAAACTGTTTTTT,CASSLGTVHEEKLFF,.,TRBV5-1,.,TRBJ1-4
TGTGCCGCCAAAGAAGAGGGCAGGAGGGCTTTCTTT,CAAKEEGRRAFF,.,TRBV10-3,.,TRBJ1-1
TGTGCCAGCAGCAAAGGTCTTGATGGCTACACCTTC,CASSKGLDGYTF,.,TRBV21-1,few,TRBJ1-2
TGTGCCAGCAGCCTTGAAGGGACAGGCAAAGAGACCCAGTACTTC,CASSLEGTGKETQYF,TRBD1,TRBV7-9,.,TRBJ2-5
TGTGCCAGTAGTCCCCGGGTAGCGGGAGTCGAGCAGTACTTC,CASSPRVAGVEQYF,TRBD2,TRBV19,.,TRBJ2-7
TGTGCCAGCAGTTCCATACTAGCGGGGGGGGCCTACGAGCAGTACTTC,CASSSILAGGAYEQYF,TRBD2,TRBV27,.,TRBJ2-7
TGTGCCAGCAGCTTACACGCAGCAGATACGCAGTATTTT,CASSLHAADTQYF,.,TRBV7-9,few,TRBJ2-3
TGTGCCAGCAGGCGAGGGGGGGCCCCGGTGGAGTTCTTC,CASRRGGAPVEFF,.,TRBV6-1,once,TRBJ2-1
TGTGCCAGCAGCGGGACAGCTACCTATCAGCCCCAGCATTTT,CASSGTATYQPQHF,TRBD1,TRBV2,.,TRBJ1-5
TGTGCCTGGAGTGTTGGCAGCTCACCCCTCCACTTT,CAWSVGSSPLHF,.,TRBV30,few,TRBJ1-6
TGTGCCAGCAGCCAACGGACAGACCATGAGCAGTTCTTC,CASSQRTDHEQFF,.,TRBV3-1,.,TRBJ2-1
TGTGCCACCAGCAACGGAGGGCTAGCCAAAAACATTCAGTACTTC,CATSNGGLAKNIQYF,.,TRBV15,.,TRBJ2-4
TGTGCCAGCAAAGAGGGGTTCAATCAGCCCCAGCATTTT,CASKEGFNQPQHF,.,TRBV27,.,TRBJ1-5
TGTGCCAGCAGTCGCGGCAGCATGGCAGATACGCAGTATTTT,CASSRGSMADTQYF,.,TRBV6-1,.,TRBJ2-3
TGCAGTGCTAGTTCGGACAACAATCAGCCCCAGCATTTT,CSASSDNNQPQHF,.,TRBV20-1,.,TRBJ1-5
TGCAGTGCCCCCGACAGGGGGAACACCGGGGAGCTGTTTTTT,CSAPDRGNTGELFF,TRBD1,TRBV20-1,once,TRBJ2-2
TGCGCCAGCAGCCCCCCGGGGAGCGGGTACCAAGAGACCCAGTACTTC,CASSPPGSGYQETQYF,.,TRBV4-1,.,TRBJ2-5
TGTGCCAGCAGTCCCTGGGCTAGCGGGAGCCCCTACGAGCAGTACTTC,CASSPWASGSPYEQYF,TRBD2,TRBV12-3/TRBV12-4,many,TRBJ2-7
TGTGCCAGCAGCAAACAGGGGGCCTCTGGAAACACCATATATTTT,CASSKQGASGNTIYF,TRBD1,TRBV2,.,TRBJ1-3
TGTGCCAGCAGTGCCGGGACGGGGGACGGGGAGCTGTTTTTT,CASSAGTGDGELFF,.,TRBV6-1,few,TRBJ2-2
TGTGCCAGCAGCACTGGACTAGCTAGGACCGGGGAGCTGTTTTTT,CASSTGLARTGELFF,TRBD2,TRBV7-3,.,TRBJ2-2
TGTGCCAGCAGCTTAGCGCAGGGGGGCTCGGAAAAACTGTTTTTT,CASSLAQGGSEKLFF,TRBD1,TRBV7-9,.,TRBJ1-4
TGTGCCAGCAGACAGGCGGGAAGCGTTAGCTCCTACAATGAGCAGTTCTTC,CASRQAGSVSSYNEQFF,.,TRBV2,.,TRBJ2-1
TGCAGTGGGTTCACAGGGGTTAACTATGGCTACACCTTC,CSGFTGVNYGYTF,TRBD1,TRBV20-1,few,TRBJ1-2
TGTGCCAGCAGCCACTCGACTAGCGGGAGGAATACGCAGTATTTT,CASSHSTSGRNTQYF,TRBD2,TRBV3-1,.,TRBJ2-3
TGCAGTGCTAGAGGCCCAGCGGGGGGTAGGGAGACCCAGTACTTC,CSARGPAGGRETQYF,TRBD2,TRBV20-1,few,TRBJ2-5
TGCAGCGTTGGGAGGTCGGCTAATGAAAAACTGTTTTTT,CSVGRSANEKLFF,.,TRBV29-1,few,TRBJ1-4
TGCAGCGTTTCTCGGGGAGGTGAAGCTTTCTTT,CSVSRGGEAFF,.,TRBV29-1,.,TRBJ1-1
TGCGCCAGCAGCTTGGGGCAGGACCTGAACACTGAAGCTTTCTTT,CASSLGQDLNTEAFF,.,TRBV5-1,.,TRBJ1-1
TGTGCCAGCAGCTTAGTCAGAGATACGCAGTATTTT,CASSLVRDTQYF,.,TRBV13,many,TRBJ2-3